This T cell receptor (beta chain) is drawn from a study of monozygotic twins with inflammatory bowel disease. About this clonotype itself: The antigen is undetermined.

Each UMI, carrying a 6-nucleotide sample barcode, came from template switching. TCRdb reanalyzed the 5' RACE reads and collapses them to one entry per CDR3 protein, without DNA. This sample's clone table lists some 300,000 distinct CDR3 sequences. Germline V lookup: CDR1 SGHRS, CDR2 YFSETQ. The CDR3 runs 13 residues. General study findings and limits: The data did not back a single strong IBD-associated clonotype or signal. Limited statistical power may explain no repertoire similarity difference between concordant and discordant twins. Against healthy co-twins, IBD patients had lower TCRbeta diversity (measured by inverse Simpson).

This chain links TRBV5-1 with TRBJ1-1; checking the TCRdb D call of TRBD1 is not possible without DNA. The receptor's source is a human donor with ulcerative colitis or Crohn's disease, or a healthy co-twin of an affected twin (not recorded which). The sequencing input was blood. The CDR3 loop is CASYDTGGTEAFF.